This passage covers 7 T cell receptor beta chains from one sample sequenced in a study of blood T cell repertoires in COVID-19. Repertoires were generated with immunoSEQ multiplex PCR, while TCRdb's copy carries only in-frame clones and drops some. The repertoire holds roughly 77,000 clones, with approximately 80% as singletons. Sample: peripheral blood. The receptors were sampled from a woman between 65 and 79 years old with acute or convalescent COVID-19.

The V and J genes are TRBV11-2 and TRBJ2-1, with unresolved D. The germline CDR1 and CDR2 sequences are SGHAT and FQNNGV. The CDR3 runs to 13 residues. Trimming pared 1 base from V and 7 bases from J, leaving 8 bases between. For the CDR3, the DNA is TGTGCCAGCAGCTTAGCGAACAAGAATGAGCAGTTCTTC. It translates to CASSLANKNEQFF.

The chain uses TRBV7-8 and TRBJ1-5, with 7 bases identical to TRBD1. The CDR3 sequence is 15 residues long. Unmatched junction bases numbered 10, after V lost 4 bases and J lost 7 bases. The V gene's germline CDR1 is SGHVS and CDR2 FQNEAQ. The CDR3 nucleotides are TGTGCCAGCAGCTCTGGGACAGTGTCTGGACAGCCCCAGCATTTT. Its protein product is CASSSGTVSGQPQHF.

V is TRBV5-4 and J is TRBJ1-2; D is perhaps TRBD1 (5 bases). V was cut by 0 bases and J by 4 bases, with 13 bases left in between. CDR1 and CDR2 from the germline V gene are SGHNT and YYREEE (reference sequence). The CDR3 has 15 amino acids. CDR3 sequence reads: CASSLARDSSYGYTF. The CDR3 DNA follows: TGTGCCAGCAGCTTGGCCAGGGATTCTAGCTATGGCTACACCTTC.

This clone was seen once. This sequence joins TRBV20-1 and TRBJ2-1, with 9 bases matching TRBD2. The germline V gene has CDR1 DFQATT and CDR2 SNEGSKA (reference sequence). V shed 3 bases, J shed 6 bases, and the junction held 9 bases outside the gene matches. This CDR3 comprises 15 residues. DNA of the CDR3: TGCAGTGCTAGTACCGGGACTAGCTTCGGCAATGAGCAGTTCTTC. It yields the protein CSASTGTSFGNEQFF.

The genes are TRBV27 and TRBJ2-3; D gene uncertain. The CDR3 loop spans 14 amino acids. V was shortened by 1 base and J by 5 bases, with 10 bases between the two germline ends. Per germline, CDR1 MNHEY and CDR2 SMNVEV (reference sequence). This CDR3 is CASSLYFPGDTQYF. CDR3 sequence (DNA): TGTGCCAGCAGTTTATACTTTCCTGGAGATACGCAGTATTTT.

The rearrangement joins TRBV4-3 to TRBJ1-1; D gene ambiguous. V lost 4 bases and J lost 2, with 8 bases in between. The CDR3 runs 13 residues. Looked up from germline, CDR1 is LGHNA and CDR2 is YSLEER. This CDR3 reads CASSLQYNTEAFF. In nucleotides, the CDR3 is TGCGCCAGCAGCCTCCAGTATAACACTGAAGCTTTCTTT.

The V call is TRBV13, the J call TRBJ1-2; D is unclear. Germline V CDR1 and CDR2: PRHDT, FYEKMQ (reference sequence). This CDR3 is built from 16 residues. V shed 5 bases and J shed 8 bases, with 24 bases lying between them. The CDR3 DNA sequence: TGTGCCAGCAGCCCAACCCCCGGGGTCATCTTTTCCGGCTACACCTTC. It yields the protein CASSPTPGVIFSGYTF.